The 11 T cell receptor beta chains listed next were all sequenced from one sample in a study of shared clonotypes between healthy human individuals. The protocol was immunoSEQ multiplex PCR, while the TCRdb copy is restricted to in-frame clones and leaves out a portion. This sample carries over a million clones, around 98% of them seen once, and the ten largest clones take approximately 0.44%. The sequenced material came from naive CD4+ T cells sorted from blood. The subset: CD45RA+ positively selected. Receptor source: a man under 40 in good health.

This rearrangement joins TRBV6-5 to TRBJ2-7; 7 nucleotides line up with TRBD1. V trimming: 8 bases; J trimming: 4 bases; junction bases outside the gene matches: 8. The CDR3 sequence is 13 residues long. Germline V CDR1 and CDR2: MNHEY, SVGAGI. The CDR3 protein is CASRRPGGYEQYF. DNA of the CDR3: TGTGCCAGCCGGAGGCCAGGGGGATACGAGCAGTACTTC.

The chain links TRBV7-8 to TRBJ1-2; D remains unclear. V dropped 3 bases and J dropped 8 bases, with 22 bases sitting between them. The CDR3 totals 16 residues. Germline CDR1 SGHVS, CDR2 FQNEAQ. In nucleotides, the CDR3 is TGTGCCAGCAGCTTTGAGGGAAACGTTGCTGGTATCGGCTACACCTTC. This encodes CASSFEGNVAGIGYTF.

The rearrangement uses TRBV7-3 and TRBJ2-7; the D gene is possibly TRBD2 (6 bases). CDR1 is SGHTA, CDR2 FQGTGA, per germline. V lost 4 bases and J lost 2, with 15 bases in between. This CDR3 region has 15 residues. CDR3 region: CASSWRYGGAYEQYF. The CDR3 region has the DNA TGTGCCAGCAGCTGGAGGTACGGGGGTGCCTACGAGCAGTACTTC.

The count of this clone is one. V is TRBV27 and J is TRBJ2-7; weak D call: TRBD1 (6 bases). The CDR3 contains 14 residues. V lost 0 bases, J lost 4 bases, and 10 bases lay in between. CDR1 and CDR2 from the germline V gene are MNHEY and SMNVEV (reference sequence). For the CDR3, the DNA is TGTGCCAGCAGTTTATCGCGGCAGGGGTACGAGCAGTACTTC. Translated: CASSLSRQGYEQYF.

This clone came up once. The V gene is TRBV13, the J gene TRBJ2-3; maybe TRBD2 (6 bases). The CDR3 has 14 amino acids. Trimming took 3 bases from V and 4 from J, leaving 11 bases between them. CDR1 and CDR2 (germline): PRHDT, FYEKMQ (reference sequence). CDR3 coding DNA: TGTGCCAGCAGCTTGACGGGAGCGGCAGATACGCAGTATTTT. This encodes CASSLTGAADTQYF.

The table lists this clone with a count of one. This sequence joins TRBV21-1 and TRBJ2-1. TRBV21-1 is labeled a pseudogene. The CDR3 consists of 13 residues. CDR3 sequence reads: CASSTGPCSEQFF. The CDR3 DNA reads TGTGCCAGCAGCACGGGACCCTGCAGTGAGCAGTTCTTC.

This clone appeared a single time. CDR3 residues: CASSPLQALGETQYF. Written as DNA, the CDR3 is TGCGCCAGCAGCCCGTTACAGGCTCTTGGCGAGACCCAGTACTTC. The chain carries TRBV5-1 and TRBJ2-5, with a weak D call TRBD1 (5 bases). CDR3 length equals 15 residues. Germline CDR1 and CDR2: SGHRS and YFSETQ. V was trimmed by 4 bases and J by 5 bases, leaving 18 bases between them.

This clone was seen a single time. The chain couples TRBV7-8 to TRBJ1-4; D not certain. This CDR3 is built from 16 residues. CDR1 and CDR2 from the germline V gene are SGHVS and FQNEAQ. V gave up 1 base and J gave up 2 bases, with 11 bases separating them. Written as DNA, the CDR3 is TGTGCCAGCAGCTTAGTAGGGAGAGGCACTAATGAAAAACTGTTTTTT. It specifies CASSLVGRGTNEKLFF.

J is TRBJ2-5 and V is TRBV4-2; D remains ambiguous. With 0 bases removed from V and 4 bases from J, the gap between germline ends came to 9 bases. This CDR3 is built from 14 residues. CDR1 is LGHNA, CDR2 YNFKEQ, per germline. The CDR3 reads CASSQDNSIETQYF. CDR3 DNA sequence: TGTGCCAGCAGCCAAGATAACAGTATAGAGACCCAGTACTTC.

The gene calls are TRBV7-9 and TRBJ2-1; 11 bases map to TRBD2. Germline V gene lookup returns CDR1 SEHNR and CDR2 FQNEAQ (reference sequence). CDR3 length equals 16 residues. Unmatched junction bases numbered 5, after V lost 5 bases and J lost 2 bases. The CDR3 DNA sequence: TGTGCCAGCAGCCCAACACTAGCGGGGGCCTACAATGAGCAGTTCTTC. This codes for CASSPTLAGAYNEQFF.

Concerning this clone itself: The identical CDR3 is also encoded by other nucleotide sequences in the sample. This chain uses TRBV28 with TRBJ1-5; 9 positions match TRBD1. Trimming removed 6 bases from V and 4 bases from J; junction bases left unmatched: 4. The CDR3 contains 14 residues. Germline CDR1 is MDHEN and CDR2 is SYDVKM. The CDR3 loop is CASSSGTGNQPQHF. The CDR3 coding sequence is TGTGCCAGCAGCTCGGGGACAGGGAATCAGCCCCAGCATTTT.